The source of this TCR beta chain is a study of T-cell reconstitution after alpha-beta-depleted transplantation in children. Study results and limitations: The study reportedly traced alpha-beta T cells about two months after transplant to several hundred expanded graft clones. Recipient T cells and thymic progenitors that survived were the source of the high TCRbeta diversity seen at day 60 in some patients. Once a year had passed after transplant, T-cell counts and diversity came mostly from newly produced T cells.

With regard to this clonotype: What it binds is not known.

With V trimmed by 6 bases and J by 6 bases, 10 bases remained unmatched. This CDR3 region has 15 residues. Germline assignment: CDR1 LGHDT and CDR2 YNNKEL (reference sequence). Unique molecular identifiers featured in how the TCRbeta library was prepared. TCRdb redid the calling of the PCR reads with MiXCR, one entry per CDR3 protein. This table holds 610,000 or so distinct CDR3 sequences, approximately 30% found once. This sequence originates from a boy in the first two years of life with Wiskott-Aldrich syndrome, due to receive a stem cell transplant. This chain joins TRBV3-1 and TRBJ2-2; 7 bases are shared with TRBD1. Sequences were derived from PBMCs, sampled before TCRalphabeta/CD19-depleted stem cell transplant. The CDR3 sequence is CASRPKGGASGELFF. The CDR3 bases are TGTGCCAGCAGACCGAAAGGGGGCGCCTCCGGGGAGCTGTTTTTT. Full variable domain (remainder filled in from reference TRBV3-1 and TRBJ2-2): DTAVSQTPKYLVTQMGNDKSIKCEQNLGHDTMYWYKQDSKKFLKIMFSYNNKELIINETVPNRFSPKSPDKAHLNLHINSLELGDSAVYFCASRPKGGASGELFFGEGSRLTVL.